This T cell receptor beta chain is drawn from a study of radiation and T cells in renal cell carcinoma. Produced via immunoSEQ multiplex PCR; TCRdb's table is partial and in-frame only. The data hold 30,000 to 40,000 clones, with 81% observed a single time. Time point meaning: blood 4 weeks post-SBRT, at nephrectomy. Stated treatment: 15 Gy SBRT to primary tumor, nephrectomy 4 weeks later. Losses at the gene ends were 0 bases for V and 5 bases for J; bases not matched to a gene: 3. The germline V gene encodes CDR1 GTSNPN and CDR2 SVGIG (reference sequence). This CDR3 contains 14 residues. The input for sequencing was blood, taken from a patient whose treatment included radiotherapy and nephrectomy. The chain uses TRBV30 and TRBJ2-7; TRBD2 agrees at 11 bases. This clonotype originated in a man aged 55 to 69 with renal cell carcinoma. CDR3 sequence reads: CAWSVVAGGNEQYF. The DNA for the CDR3 is TGTGCCTGGAGTGTAGTAGCGGGGGGGAACGAGCAGTACTTC. Filled out from reference TRBV30 and TRBJ2-7, the complete variable domain reads SQTIHQWPATLVQPVGSPLSLECTVEGTSNPNLYWYRQAAGRGLQLLFYSVGIGQISSEVPQNLSASRPQDRQFILSSKKLLLSDSGFYLCAWSVVAGGNEQYFGPGTRLTVT.